Listed below are T cell receptor beta chains from one sample, sequenced in a study of human T cells and chemical hapten exposure. TCRdb ran MiXCR on the RACE reads and lists one entry per CDR3 protein. The table records about 120,000 distinct CDR3 sequences, about 13% of them present only once. Sequenced material: whole blood, taken in connection with sensitization to the hapten diphenylcyclopropenone (DPC). The receptors come from a woman under 30 with alopecia areata. Some clones in this sample may be carry-over from other donors' samples. The CDR3 runs from the conserved cysteine through the conserved F or W. A D gene is named only where the DNA matches it firmly. Not all rows give a size; the values are once, few, many and, for expanded clones, a class.

v_call	clone_size	d_call	j_call	cdr3_nt	cdr3_aa
TRBV7-7	few	NA	TRBJ1-1	TGTGCCAGCAGCTTAGTTGGGGGCGAGGGGGCTGAAGCTTTCTTT	CASSLVGGEGAEAFF
TRBV13	few	NA	TRBJ1-6	TGTGCCAGCAGCTTAAGGCCAGAGCCCTTTTGTTCACCCCTCCACTTT	CASSLRPEPFCSPLHF
TRBV18	many	TRBD1	TRBJ1-1	TGTGCCAGCTCACCACGTCAAAGGACAGGGATTGAAGCTTTCTTT	CASSPRQRTGIEAFF
TRBV20-1	many	NA	TRBJ1-5	TGCAGTGCTAACGTAGGGACCAGCAATCAGCCCCAGCATTTT	CSANVGTSNQPQHF
TRBV29-1	NA	NA	TRBJ1-1	TGCAGCGTTTCCCCCCACGGGCTGAACGCTGAAGCTTTCTTT	CSVSPHGLNAEAFF
TRBV28	few	TRBD2	TRBJ2-1	TGTGCCAGCAGTCCGGGACTAGCCTACAATGAGCAGTTCTTC	CASSPGLAYNEQFF
TRBV7-2	NA	NA	TRBJ2-1	TGTGCTACAAGGGGGATCCACAATGAGCAGTTCTTC	CATRGIHNEQFF
TRBV29-1	few	NA	TRBJ2-1	TGCAGCGCCCGGCACAATGAGCAGTTCTTC	CSARHNEQFF
TRBV2	NA	TRBD1	TRBJ2-2	TGTGCCAGCAGAGGGACAGGGTCGAACACCGGGGAGCTGTTTTTT	CASRGTGSNTGELFF
TRBV19	many	NA	TRBJ2-7	TGTGCCAGTAGTACCGCGGGGCAGGGTGCCTACGAGCAGTACTTC	CASSTAGQGAYEQYF
TRBV6-1	NA	NA	TRBJ2-5	TGTGCCAGCAGTGAAGCGTTGTATGTCAGGGCGGACGGGGAGACCCAGTACTTC	CASSEALYVRADGETQYF
TRBV20-1	many	NA	TRBJ1-3	TGCAGTGCCGAGGGGGGAGTCAGAGGAAACACCATATATTTT	CSAEGGVRGNTIYF
TRBV6-6	few	NA	TRBJ1-2	TGTGCCAGCACCTACACCGGGGGCTATGGCTACACCTTC	CASTYTGGYGYTF